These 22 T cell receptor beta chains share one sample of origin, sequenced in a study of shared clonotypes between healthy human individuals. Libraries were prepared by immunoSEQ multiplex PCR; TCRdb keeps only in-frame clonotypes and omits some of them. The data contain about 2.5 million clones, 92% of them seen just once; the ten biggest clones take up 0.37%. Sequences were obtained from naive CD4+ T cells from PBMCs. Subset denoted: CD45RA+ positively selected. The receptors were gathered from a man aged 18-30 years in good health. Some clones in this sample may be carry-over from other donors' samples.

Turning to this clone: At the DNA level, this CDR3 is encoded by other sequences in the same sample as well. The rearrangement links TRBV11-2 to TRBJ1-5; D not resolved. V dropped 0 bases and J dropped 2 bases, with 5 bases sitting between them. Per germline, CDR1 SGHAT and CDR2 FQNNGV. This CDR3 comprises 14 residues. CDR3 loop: CASSLDGGNQPQHF. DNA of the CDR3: TGTGCCAGCAGCTTAGATGGGGGCAATCAGCCCCAGCATTTT.

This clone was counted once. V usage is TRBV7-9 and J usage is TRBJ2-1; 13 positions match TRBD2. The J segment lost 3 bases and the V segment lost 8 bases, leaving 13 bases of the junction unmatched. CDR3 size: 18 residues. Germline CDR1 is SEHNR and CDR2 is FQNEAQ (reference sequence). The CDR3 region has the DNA TGTGCCAGCCTTGGCCCCCGGACTAGCGGGAGCCACTACAATGAGCAGTTCTTC. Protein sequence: CASLGPRTSGSHYNEQFF. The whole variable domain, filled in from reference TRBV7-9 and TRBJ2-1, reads DTGVSQNPRHKITKRGQNVTFRCDPISEHNRLYWYRQTLGQGPEFLTYFQNEAQLEKSRLLSDRFSAERPKGSFSTLEIQRTEQGDSAMYLCASLGPRTSGSHYNEQFFGPGTRLTVL.

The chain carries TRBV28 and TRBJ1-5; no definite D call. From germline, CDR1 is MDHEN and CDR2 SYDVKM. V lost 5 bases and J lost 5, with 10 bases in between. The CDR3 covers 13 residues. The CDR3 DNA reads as TGTGCCAGCAGTAACTACCGAGATCAGCCCCAGCATTTT. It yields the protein CASSNYRDQPQHF. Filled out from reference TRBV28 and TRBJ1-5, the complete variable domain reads DVKVTQSSRYLVKRTGEKVFLECVQDMDHENMFWYRQDPGLGLRLIYFSYDVKMKEKGDIPEGYSVSREKKERFSLILESASTNQTSMYLCASSNYRDQPQHFGDGTRLSIL.

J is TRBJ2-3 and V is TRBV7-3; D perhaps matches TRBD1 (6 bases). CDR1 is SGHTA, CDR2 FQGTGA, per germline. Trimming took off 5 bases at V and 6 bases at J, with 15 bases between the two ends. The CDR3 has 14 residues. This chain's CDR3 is CASSPGQPPDTQYF. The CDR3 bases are TGTGCCAGCAGCCCGGGACAACCGCCCGATACGCAGTATTTT. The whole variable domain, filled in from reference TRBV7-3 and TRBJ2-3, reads GAGVSQTPSNKVTEKGKYVELRCDPISGHTALYWYRQSLGQGPEFLIYFQGTGAADDSGLPNDRFFAVRPEGSVSTLKIQRTERGDSAVYLCASSPGQPPDTQYFGPGTRLTVL.

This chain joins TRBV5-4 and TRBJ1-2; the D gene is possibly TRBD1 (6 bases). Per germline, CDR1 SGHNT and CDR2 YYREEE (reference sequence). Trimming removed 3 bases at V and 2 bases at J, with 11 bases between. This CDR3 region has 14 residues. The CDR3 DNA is TGTGCCAGCAGCTCGGCCGGGGGCAACTATGGCTACACCTTC. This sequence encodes CASSSAGGNYGYTF.

CDR3 residues: CASSIFLGRQTGYGYTF. CDR3 DNA sequence: TGTGCCAGTAGTATCTTCCTTGGACGTCAAACGGGATATGGCTACACCTTC. The chain couples TRBV19 to TRBJ1-2, with D hard to call. V was shortened by 3 bases and J by 5 bases, with 22 bases between the two germline ends. The CDR3 extends over 17 amino acids. The germline CDR1 and CDR2 sequences are LNHDA and SQIVND (reference sequence). The full variable domain, its missing parts supplied by reference TRBV19 and TRBJ1-2, is DGGITQSPKYLFRKEGQNVTLSCEQNLNHDAMYWYRQDPGQGLRLIYYSQIVNDFQKGDIAEGYSVSREKKESFPLTVTSAQKNPTAFYLCASSIFLGRQTGYGYTFGSGTRLTVV.

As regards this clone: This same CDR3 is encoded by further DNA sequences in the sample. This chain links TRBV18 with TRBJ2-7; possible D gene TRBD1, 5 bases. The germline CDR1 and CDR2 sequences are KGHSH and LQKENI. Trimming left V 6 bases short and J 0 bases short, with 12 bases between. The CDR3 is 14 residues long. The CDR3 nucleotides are TGTGCCAGCTCGCCCGACAGAGTCTCCTACGAGCAGTACTTC. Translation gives CASSPDRVSYEQYF.

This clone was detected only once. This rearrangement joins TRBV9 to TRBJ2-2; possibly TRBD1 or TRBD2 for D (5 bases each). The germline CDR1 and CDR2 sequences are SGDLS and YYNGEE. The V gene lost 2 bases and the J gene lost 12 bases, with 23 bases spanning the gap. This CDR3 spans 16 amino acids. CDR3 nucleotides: TGTGCCAGCAGCGTCACCGGGACGGCGGCGCATGGGCAGCTGTTTTTT. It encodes CASSVTGTAAHGQLFF.

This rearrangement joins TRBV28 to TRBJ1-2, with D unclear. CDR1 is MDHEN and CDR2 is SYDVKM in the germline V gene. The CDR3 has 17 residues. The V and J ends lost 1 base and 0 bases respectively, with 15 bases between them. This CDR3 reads CASSLSLLSYSNYGYTF. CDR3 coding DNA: TGTGCCAGCAGTTTATCCCTCCTCAGCTATTCTAACTATGGCTACACCTTC.

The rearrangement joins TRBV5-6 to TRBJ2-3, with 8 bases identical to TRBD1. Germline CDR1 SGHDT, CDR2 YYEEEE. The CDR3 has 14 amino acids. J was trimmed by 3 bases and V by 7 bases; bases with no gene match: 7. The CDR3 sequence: CASGDRRGTDTQYF. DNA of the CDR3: TGTGCCAGCGGGGACAGGCGGGGAACAGATACGCAGTATTTT.

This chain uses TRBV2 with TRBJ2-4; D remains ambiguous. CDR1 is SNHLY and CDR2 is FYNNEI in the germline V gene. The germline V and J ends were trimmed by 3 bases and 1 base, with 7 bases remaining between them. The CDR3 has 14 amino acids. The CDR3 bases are TGTGCCAGCAGTGATGGTGAGGCCAAAAACATTCAGTACTTC. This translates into CASSDGEAKNIQYF.

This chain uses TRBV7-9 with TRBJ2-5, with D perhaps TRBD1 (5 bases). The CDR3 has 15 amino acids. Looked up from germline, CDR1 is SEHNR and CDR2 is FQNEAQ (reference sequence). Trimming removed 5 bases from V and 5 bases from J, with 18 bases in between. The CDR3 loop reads CASSPSWPRQETQYF. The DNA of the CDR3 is TGTGCCAGCAGCCCGTCCTGGCCGAGACAGGAGACCCAGTACTTC.

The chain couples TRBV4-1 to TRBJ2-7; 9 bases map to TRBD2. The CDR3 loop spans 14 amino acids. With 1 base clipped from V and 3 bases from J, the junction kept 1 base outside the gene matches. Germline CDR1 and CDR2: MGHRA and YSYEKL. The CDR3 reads CASSQVSGSYEQYF. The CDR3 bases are TGCGCCAGCAGCCAAGTTAGCGGGAGCTACGAGCAGTACTTC.

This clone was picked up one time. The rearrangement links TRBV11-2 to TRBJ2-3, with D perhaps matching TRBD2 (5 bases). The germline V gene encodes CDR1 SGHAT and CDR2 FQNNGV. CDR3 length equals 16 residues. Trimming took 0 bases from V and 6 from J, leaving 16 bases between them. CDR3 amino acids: CASSLDPFLLGDTQYF. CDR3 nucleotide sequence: TGTGCCAGCAGCTTAGATCCGTTTCTACTAGGCGATACGCAGTATTTT.

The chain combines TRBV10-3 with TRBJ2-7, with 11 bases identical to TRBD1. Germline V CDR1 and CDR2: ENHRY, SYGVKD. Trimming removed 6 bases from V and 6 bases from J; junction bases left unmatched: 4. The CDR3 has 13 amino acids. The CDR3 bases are TGTGCCATCAGACCGGGACAGGGGGTCGAGCAGTACTTC. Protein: CAIRPGQGVEQYF.

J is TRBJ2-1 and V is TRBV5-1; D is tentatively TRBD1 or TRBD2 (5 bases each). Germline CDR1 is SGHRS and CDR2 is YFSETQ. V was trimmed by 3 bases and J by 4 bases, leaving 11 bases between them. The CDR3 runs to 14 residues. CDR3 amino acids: CASSWDLRYNEQFF. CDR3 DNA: TGCGCCAGCAGCTGGGACCTACGGTACAATGAGCAGTTCTTC.

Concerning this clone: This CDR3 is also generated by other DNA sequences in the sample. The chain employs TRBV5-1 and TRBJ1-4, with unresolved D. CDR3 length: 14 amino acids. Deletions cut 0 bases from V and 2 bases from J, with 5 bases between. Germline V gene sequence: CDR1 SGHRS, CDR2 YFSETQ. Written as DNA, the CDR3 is TGCGCCAGCAGCTTGGAGGGCACTAATGAAAAACTGTTTTTT. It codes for CASSLEGTNEKLFF.

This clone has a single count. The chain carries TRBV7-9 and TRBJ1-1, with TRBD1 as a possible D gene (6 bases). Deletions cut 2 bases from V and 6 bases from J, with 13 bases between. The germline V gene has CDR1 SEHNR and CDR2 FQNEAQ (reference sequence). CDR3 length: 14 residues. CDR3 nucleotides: TGTGCCAGCAGCTTAATGGGGGCCGTCCCTGAAGCTTTCTTT. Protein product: CASSLMGAVPEAFF.

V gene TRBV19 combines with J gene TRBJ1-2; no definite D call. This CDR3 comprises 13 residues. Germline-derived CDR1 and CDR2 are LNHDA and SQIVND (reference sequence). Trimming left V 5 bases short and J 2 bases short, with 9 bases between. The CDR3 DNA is TGTGCCAGTAGTTTCACGGTGAACTATGGCTACACCTTC. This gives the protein CASSFTVNYGYTF. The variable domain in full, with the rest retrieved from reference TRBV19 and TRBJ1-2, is DGGITQSPKYLFRKEGQNVTLSCEQNLNHDAMYWYRQDPGQGLRLIYYSQIVNDFQKGDIAEGYSVSREKKESFPLTVTSAQKNPTAFYLCASSFTVNYGYTFGSGTRLTVV.

The CDR3, as DNA: TGTGCCAGCAGCGCTTCCGGGACAGGGCTCCAAACCGGGGAGCTGTTTTTT. Its translation: CASSASGTGLQTGELFF. The rearrangement uses TRBV9 and TRBJ2-2; 9 bases line up with TRBD1. The CDR3 covers 17 residues. The V segment lost 3 bases and the J segment 5 bases; nucleotides outside the gene matches: 11. Germline V CDR1 and CDR2: SGDLS, YYNGEE.

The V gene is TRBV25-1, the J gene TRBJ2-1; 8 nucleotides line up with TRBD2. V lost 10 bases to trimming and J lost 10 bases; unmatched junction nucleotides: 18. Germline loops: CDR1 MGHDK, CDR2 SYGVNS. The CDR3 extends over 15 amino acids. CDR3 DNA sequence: TGTGCCACCATGTCGGCAGCGGGAGTTCCGGAAGAGCAGTTCTTC. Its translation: CATMSAAGVPEEQFF.

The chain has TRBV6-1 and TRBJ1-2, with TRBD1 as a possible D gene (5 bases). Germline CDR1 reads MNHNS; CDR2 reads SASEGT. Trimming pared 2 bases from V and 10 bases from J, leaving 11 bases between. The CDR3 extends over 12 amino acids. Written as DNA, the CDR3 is TGTGCCAGCAGTGAAACTTGGGGGAACTACACCTTC. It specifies CASSETWGNYTF.